This T cell receptor (beta chain) appears in the sequencing data of a study of blood T cell repertoires in COVID-19. In the study's own analysis: The assay estimated nucleated cells by amplifying reference gene primers. Assay used: immunoSEQ multiplex PCR; TCRdb lists only in-frame clones, some missing. The V and J calls and clone size come from that table; D and trimming were worked out from the DNA. The table has about 160,000 clones, around 90% seen once. Across over 20 US areas, participants ranged in age from 18 to 89 years. Individuals in the exposed group had encountered a COVID-19 case within 2 weeks preceding study entry. V lost 7 bases to trimming and J lost 3 bases; unmatched junction nucleotides: 5. Looked up from germline, CDR1 is MDHEN and CDR2 is SYDVKM. The CDR3 runs to 14 residues.

This chain joins TRBV28 and TRBJ1-5, with TRBD1 matching 8 bases. Sequencing was performed on PBMCs or T cells enriched from blood (not recorded which). The receptor was isolated from a woman aged 40 to 50 who had been exposed to COVID-19. CDR3 in DNA: TGTGCCAGCAACAGGGGGGGGTCCAATCAGCCCCAGCATTTT. Its translation is CASNRGGSNQPQHF.